This is a list of T cell receptor beta chains from one sample in a study of T cell therapy after organ transplantation. No antigen is known for these receptors. Some clones are missing from TCRdb's copy, which holds only in-frame ones; the method was immunoSEQ multiplex PCR. This sample has 20,000 or so clones, with over 80% found just once. Here the sequenced sample was CD8+ T cells from blood, taken after autologous CMV-specific T cell therapy. All receptors derive from a human patient who had received a solid organ transplant and had CMV disease. Some T cells may be graft donor cells. Both conserved end residues are part of each CDR3. A D gene is named only where the DNA matches it firmly. Some rows have no size entry. The others give once, few or many, or a class for an expanded clone.

abundance: -; d_gene: -; v_gene: TRBV7-9; len: 13; j_gene: TRBJ2-7; CDR3aa: CASSHAGAYEQYF; CDR3nt: TGTGCCAGCAGCCACGCCGGGGCCTACGAGCAGTACTTC
abundance: -; d_gene: TRBD1; v_gene: TRBV9; len: 14; j_gene: TRBJ1-1; CDR3aa: CASSVGQANTEAFF; CDR3nt: TGTGCCAGCAGCGTGGGACAGGCGAACACTGAAGCTTTCTTT
abundance: -; d_gene: -; v_gene: TRBV7-9; len: 13; j_gene: TRBJ2-1; CDR3aa: CASSLWGPNEQFF; CDR3nt: TGTGCCAGCAGCTTATGGGGCCCTAATGAGCAGTTCTTC
abundance: medium-sized; d_gene: -; v_gene: TRBV6-5; len: 14; j_gene: TRBJ1-2; CDR3aa: CASSYEGAQYGYTF; CDR3nt: TGTGCCAGCAGTTACGAAGGGGCGCAATATGGCTACACCTTC
abundance: -; d_gene: -; v_gene: TRBV9; len: 14; j_gene: TRBJ1-1; CDR3aa: CASSVGMKGTEAFF; CDR3nt: TGTGCCAGCAGCGTAGGGATGAAGGGGACTGAAGCTTTCTTT
abundance: once; d_gene: -; v_gene: TRBV4-1; len: 14; j_gene: TRBJ2-7; CDR3aa: CASSQVSGKYEQYF; CDR3nt: TGCGCCAGCAGCCAAGTCTCAGGGAAGTACGAGCAGTACTTC
abundance: -; d_gene: -; v_gene: TRBV2; len: 14; j_gene: TRBJ1-3; CDR3aa: CASQQRQSGNTIYF; CDR3nt: TGTGCCAGCCAACAGAGACAGTCTGGAAACACCATATATTTT
abundance: -; d_gene: TRBD2; v_gene: TRBV9; len: 19; j_gene: TRBJ2-3; CDR3aa: CASSVELSFSGGSTDTQYF; CDR3nt: TGTGCCAGCAGCGTAGAATTATCGTTTTCGGGGGGGAGCACAGATACGCAGTATTTT
abundance: once; d_gene: -; v_gene: TRBV6-5; len: 13; j_gene: TRBJ2-7; CDR3aa: CASSPGPHYEQYF; CDR3nt: TGTGCCAGCAGCCCGGGACCCCACTACGAGCAGTACTTC
abundance: -; d_gene: -; v_gene: TRBV28; len: 14; j_gene: TRBJ1-5; CDR3aa: CASSAGTFNQPQHF; CDR3nt: TGTGCCAGCAGTGCCGGGACTTTCAATCAGCCCCAGCATTTT
abundance: -; d_gene: -; v_gene: TRBV6-5; len: 11; j_gene: TRBJ2-7; CDR3aa: CASSDVRYPYF; CDR3nt: TGTGCCAGCAGTGATGTAAGGTATCCGTACTTC
abundance: -; d_gene: -; v_gene: TRBV30; len: 11; j_gene: TRBJ1-1; CDR3aa: CAWSDQTEAFF; CDR3nt: TGTGCCTGGAGTGATCAGACTGAAGCTTTCTTT
abundance: once; d_gene: -; v_gene: TRBV29-1; len: 13; j_gene: TRBJ1-2; CDR3aa: CSVESGVDYGYTF; CDR3nt: TGCAGCGTTGAATCGGGGGTGGACTATGGCTACACCTTC
abundance: -; d_gene: -; v_gene: TRBV21-1; len: 14; j_gene: TRBJ1-2; CDR3aa: CASSPQGKEYGYTF; CDR3nt: TGTGCCAGCAGCCCCCAAGGGAAAGAGTATGGCTACACCTTC
abundance: -; d_gene: -; v_gene: TRBV7-9; len: 16; j_gene: TRBJ2-1; CDR3aa: CASSLMHSSSYNEQFF; CDR3nt: TGTGCCAGCAGCTTAATGCACTCGAGCTCCTACAATGAGCAGTTCTTC
abundance: few; d_gene: -; v_gene: TRBV15; len: 16; j_gene: TRBJ1-4; CDR3aa: CATSRSRGNGDEKLFF; CDR3nt: TGTGCCACCAGCAGATCTCGGGGCAACGGAGATGAAAAACTGTTTTTT
abundance: -; d_gene: TRBD1; v_gene: TRBV7-8; len: 13; j_gene: TRBJ2-5; CDR3aa: CASRDDREETQYF; CDR3nt: TGTGCCAGCAGGGACGACAGGGAAGAGACCCAGTACTTC
abundance: -; d_gene: -; v_gene: TRBV11-2; len: 17; j_gene: TRBJ2-4; CDR3aa: CASSLGWESVAKNIQYF; CDR3nt: TGTGCCAGCAGCTTAGGTTGGGAAAGCGTAGCCAAAAACATTCAGTACTTC
abundance: -; d_gene: -; v_gene: TRBV4-1; len: 19; j_gene: TRBJ1-1; CDR3aa: CASSQDIGSAPGLDTEAFF; CDR3nt: TGCGCCAGCAGCCAAGATATTGGGTCGGCGCCAGGGTTGGACACTGAAGCTTTCTTT
abundance: -; d_gene: -; v_gene: TRBV2; len: 13; j_gene: TRBJ1-2; CDR3aa: CASSLTGNYGYTF; CDR3nt: TGTGCCAGCAGCTTAACAGGGAACTATGGCTACACCTTC
abundance: -; d_gene: -; v_gene: TRBV19; len: 14; j_gene: TRBJ2-1; CDR3aa: CASSPWTSYNEQFF; CDR3nt: TGTGCCAGTAGTCCCTGGACGTCCTACAATGAGCAGTTCTTC
abundance: once; d_gene: TRBD2; v_gene: TRBV4-2; len: 16; j_gene: TRBJ2-1; CDR3aa: CASSQAGLAGNNEQFF; CDR3nt: TGTGCCAGCAGCCAAGCTGGACTAGCGGGCAACAATGAGCAGTTCTTC
abundance: -; d_gene: -; v_gene: TRBV27; len: 14; j_gene: TRBJ2-7; CDR3aa: CASSFLVGNREQYF; CDR3nt: TGTGCCAGCAGTTTCCTTGTGGGGAACCGCGAGCAGTACTTC
abundance: -; d_gene: -; v_gene: TRBV13; len: 18; j_gene: TRBJ2-3; CDR3aa: CASSLGLMGQGSTDTQYF; CDR3nt: TGTGCCAGCAGCCTAGGCTTGATGGGTCAGGGCAGCACAGATACGCAGTATTTT
abundance: -; d_gene: TRBD1; v_gene: TRBV4-2; len: 17; j_gene: TRBJ1-4; CDR3aa: CASSQGVDRGANEKLFF; CDR3nt: TGTGCCAGCAGCCAAGGGGTGGACAGGGGAGCTAATGAAAAACTGTTTTTT
abundance: -; d_gene: -; v_gene: TRBV18; len: 15; j_gene: TRBJ2-7; CDR3aa: CASSPLTGSSYEQYF; CDR3nt: TGTGCCAGCTCACCATTGACGGGTAGCTCCTACGAGCAGTACTTC
abundance: -; d_gene: TRBD2; v_gene: TRBV9; len: 15; j_gene: TRBJ2-5; CDR3aa: CASSVERGGGETQYF; CDR3nt: TGTGCCAGCAGCGTAGAGCGGGGGGGCGGAGAGACCCAGTACTTC
abundance: -; d_gene: -; v_gene: TRBV10-3; len: 13; j_gene: TRBJ2-5; CDR3aa: CAISEGDQETQYF; CDR3nt: TGTGCCATCAGTGAAGGGGACCAAGAGACCCAGTACTTC
abundance: -; d_gene: -; v_gene: TRBV19; len: 17; j_gene: TRBJ1-5; CDR3aa: CASSIPSGSDSNQPQHF; CDR3nt: TGTGCCAGTAGTATCCCCTCCGGATCTGATAGCAATCAGCCCCAGCATTTT
abundance: -; d_gene: -; v_gene: TRBV28; len: 14; j_gene: TRBJ1-5; CDR3aa: CASSIDGYNQPQHF; CDR3nt: TGTGCCAGCAGTATTGACGGCTACAATCAGCCCCAGCATTTT
abundance: few; d_gene: TRBD2; v_gene: TRBV6-1; len: 15; j_gene: TRBJ2-1; CDR3aa: CASSLLAGDYNEQFF; CDR3nt: TGTGCCAGCAGTTTACTAGCGGGAGATTACAATGAGCAGTTCTTC
abundance: once; d_gene: TRBD1; v_gene: TRBV13; len: 15; j_gene: TRBJ2-7; CDR3aa: CASSSRDRGRDEQYF; CDR3nt: TGTGCCAGCAGCTCCCGGGACAGGGGCCGGGACGAGCAGTACTTC
abundance: -; d_gene: -; v_gene: TRBV11-2; len: 16; j_gene: TRBJ1-1; CDR3aa: CASSLVLGQLNTEAFF; CDR3nt: TGTGCCAGCAGCTTAGTCTTGGGCCAACTAAACACTGAAGCTTTCTTT
abundance: -; d_gene: -; v_gene: TRBV7-9; len: 16; j_gene: TRBJ1-3; CDR3aa: CASSHPLEAAGNTIYF; CDR3nt: TGTGCCAGCAGCCACCCCTTAGAGGCGGCTGGAAACACCATATATTTT
abundance: few; d_gene: -; v_gene: TRBV6-5; len: 13; j_gene: TRBJ2-7; CDR3aa: CASSYGDKYEQYF; CDR3nt: TGTGCCAGCAGTTATGGTGATAAGTACGAGCAGTACTTC